This T cell receptor beta chain was observed in a study of CD8 T cells in ankylosing spondylitis. General study findings and limits: Within ankylosing spondylitis blood, a TCR beta motif made up of eight or nine highly homologous variants appeared to be characteristic. Researchers reportedly found disease-linked clones significantly enriched in matched ankylosing spondylitis synovial fluid.

This clonotype was picked up many times. What it binds is not known. Quantitative 5'-RACE with molecular barcodes generated TCR beta libraries. One entry per CDR3 protein, called by TCRdb with MiXCR from the 5' RACE reads. The sample yields more than 250,000 distinct CDR3 sequences, under 8.5% seen once. The specimen sequenced was blood, either unsorted or a sorted T cell fraction (not recorded which). This TCR came from a male donor with ankylosing spondylitis.

The CDR3, as DNA: TGCAGCGTGGTCAGGGGGCTGGACTATGGCTACACCTTC. Encoded protein: CSVVRGLDYGYTF. The chain couples TRBV29-1 to TRBJ1-2; 8 nucleotides match TRBD1. V shed 6 bases and J 3 bases; nucleotides not matched to a gene: 6. Germline CDR1 reads SQVTM; CDR2 reads ANQGSEA. The CDR3 has 13 amino acids.